This TCR beta chain comes out of a study of T cells in Graves' hyperthyroidism and ophthalmopathy. Study at large: Peripheral blood sampling occurred at initial diagnosis, before any treatment. Study conclusions and caveats: Blood also held most thyroid clonotypes expanded beyond 0.001. Stable hyperthyroidism and ophthalmopathy were separated using 13 V-J signatures.

This clonotype showed up many times. The target antigen is unknown. Researchers took RNA transcripts and amplified the TCR beta CDR3 regions from them. The TCR CDR3 first-round RT-PCR relied on the HTBI primer set. TCRdb processed the multiplex PCR reads anew with MiXCR; each CDR3 protein has one entry. The table has about 480,000 distinct CDR3 sequences, under 25% seen once. CDR1 is SGHTA and CDR2 is FQGNSA in the germline V gene. J lost 9 bases, V lost 1 base, and 9 bases had no gene match. CDR3 length: 16 residues. This TCR derives from a woman aged 70-85 years with Graves' ophthalmopathy. V usage is TRBV7-2 and J usage is TRBJ2-1; 10 bases map to TRBD2. Sample: blood. The CDR3 protein is CASSLGASGSVSEQFF. The CDR3 bases are TGTGCCAGCAGCTTAGGGGCTAGCGGGAGTGTAAGTGAGCAGTTCTTC. The whole variable domain, remainder taken from reference TRBV7-2 and TRBJ2-1, is GAGVSQSPSNKVTEKGKDVELRCDPISGHTALYWYRQSLGQGLEFLIYFQGNSAPDKSGLPSDRFSAERTGGSVSTLTIQRTQQEDSAVYLCASSLGASGSVSEQFFGPGTRLTVL.